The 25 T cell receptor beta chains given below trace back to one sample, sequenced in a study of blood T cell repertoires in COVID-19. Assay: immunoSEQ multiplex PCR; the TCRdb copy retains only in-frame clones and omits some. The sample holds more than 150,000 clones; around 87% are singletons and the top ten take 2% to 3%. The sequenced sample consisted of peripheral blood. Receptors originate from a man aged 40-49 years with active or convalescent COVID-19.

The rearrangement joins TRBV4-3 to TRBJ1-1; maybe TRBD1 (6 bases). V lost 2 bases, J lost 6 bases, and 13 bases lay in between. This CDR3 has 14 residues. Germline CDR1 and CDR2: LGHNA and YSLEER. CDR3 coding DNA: TGCGCCAGCAGCCAATATCAGGGGCAGGCTGAAGCTTTCTTT. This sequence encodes CASSQYQGQAEAFF.

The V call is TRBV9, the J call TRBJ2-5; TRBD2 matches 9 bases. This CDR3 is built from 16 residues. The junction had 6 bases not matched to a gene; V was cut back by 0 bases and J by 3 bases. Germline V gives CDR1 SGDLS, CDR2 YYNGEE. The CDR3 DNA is TGTGCCAGCAGCGTAGGGGGACTAGCAGCGAAAGAGACCCAGTACTTC. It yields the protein CASSVGGLAAKETQYF.

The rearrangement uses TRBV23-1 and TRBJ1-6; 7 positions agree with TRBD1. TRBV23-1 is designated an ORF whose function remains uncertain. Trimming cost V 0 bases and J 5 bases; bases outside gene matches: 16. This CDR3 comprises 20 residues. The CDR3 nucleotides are TGCGCCAGCAGTCAATCCTTCAGAGACAGGGACCGGATCGATAATTCACCCCTCCACTTT. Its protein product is CASSQSFRDRDRIDNSPLHF.

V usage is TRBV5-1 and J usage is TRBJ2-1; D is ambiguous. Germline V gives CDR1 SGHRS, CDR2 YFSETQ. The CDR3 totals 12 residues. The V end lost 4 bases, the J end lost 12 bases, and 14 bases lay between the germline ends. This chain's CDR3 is CASSTSSIVQFF. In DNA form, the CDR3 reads TGCGCCAGCAGCACCTCTAGTATCGTGCAGTTCTTC.

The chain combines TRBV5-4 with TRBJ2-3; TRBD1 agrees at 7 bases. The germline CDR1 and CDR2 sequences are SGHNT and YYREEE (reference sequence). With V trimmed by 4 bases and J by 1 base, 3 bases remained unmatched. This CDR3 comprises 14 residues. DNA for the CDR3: TGTGCCAGCAGCGACAGGGTGCGCACAGATACGCAGTATTTT. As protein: CASSDRVRTDTQYF.

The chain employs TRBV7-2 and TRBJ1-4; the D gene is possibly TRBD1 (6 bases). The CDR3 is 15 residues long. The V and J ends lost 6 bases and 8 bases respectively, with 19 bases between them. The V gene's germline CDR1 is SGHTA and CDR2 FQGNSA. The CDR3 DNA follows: TGTGCCAGCAGGGCTTCCGGGACATTGATAGAAAAACTGTTTTTT. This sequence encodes CASRASGTLIEKLFF.

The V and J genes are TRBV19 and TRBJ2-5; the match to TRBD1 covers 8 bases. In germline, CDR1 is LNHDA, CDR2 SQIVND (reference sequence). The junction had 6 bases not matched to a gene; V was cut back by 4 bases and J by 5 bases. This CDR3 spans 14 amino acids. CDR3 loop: CASSTPGGAETQYF. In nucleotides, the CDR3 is TGTGCCAGTAGTACCCCAGGGGGCGCTGAGACCCAGTACTTC.

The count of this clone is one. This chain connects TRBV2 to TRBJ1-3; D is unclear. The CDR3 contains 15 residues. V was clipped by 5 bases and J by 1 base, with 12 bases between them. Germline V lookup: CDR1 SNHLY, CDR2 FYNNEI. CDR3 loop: CASSSGRKSGNTIYF. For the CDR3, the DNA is TGTGCCAGCAGTTCCGGGAGAAAGTCTGGAAACACCATATATTTT.

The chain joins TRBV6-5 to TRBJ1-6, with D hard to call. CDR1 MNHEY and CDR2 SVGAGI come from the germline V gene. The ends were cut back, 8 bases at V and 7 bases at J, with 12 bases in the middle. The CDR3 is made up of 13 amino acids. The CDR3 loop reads CASAGSLNSPLHF. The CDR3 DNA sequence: TGTGCCAGCGCGGGGTCCCTAAATTCACCCCTCCACTTT.

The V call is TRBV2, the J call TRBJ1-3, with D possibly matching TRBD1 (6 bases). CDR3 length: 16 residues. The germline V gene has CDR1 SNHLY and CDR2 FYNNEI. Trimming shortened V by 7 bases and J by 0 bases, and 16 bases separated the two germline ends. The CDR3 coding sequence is TGTGCCAGCACAAAAGGACAGTTCGGCTCTGGAAACACCATATATTTT. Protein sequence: CASTKGQFGSGNTIYF.

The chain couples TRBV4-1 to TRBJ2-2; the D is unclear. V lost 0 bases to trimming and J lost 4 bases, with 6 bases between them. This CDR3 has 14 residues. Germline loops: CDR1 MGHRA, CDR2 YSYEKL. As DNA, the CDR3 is TGCGCCAGCAGCCAAGATCTAGGCACCGGGGAGCTGTTTTTT. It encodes CASSQDLGTGELFF.

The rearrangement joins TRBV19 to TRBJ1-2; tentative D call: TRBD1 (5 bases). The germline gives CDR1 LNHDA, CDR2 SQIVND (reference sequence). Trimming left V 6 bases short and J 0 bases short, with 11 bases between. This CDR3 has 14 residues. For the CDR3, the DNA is TGTGCCAGTAGGGGGCAAGGCCCTAACTATGGCTACACCTTC. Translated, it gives CASRGQGPNYGYTF.

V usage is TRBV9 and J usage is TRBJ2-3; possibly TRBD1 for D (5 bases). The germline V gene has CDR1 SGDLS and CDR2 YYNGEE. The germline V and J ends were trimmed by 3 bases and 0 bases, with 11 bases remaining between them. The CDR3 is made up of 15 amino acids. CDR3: CASSEQVYSTDTQYF. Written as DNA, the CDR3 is TGTGCCAGCAGCGAACAGGTCTATAGCACAGATACGCAGTATTTT.

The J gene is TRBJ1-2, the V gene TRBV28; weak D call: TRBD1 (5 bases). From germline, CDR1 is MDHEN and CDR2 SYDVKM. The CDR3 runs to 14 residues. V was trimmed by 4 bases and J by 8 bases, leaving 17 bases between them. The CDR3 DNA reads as TGTGCCAGCAGTTCTACGGGGGGTAGTGAGGGCTACACCTTC. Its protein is CASSSTGGSEGYTF.

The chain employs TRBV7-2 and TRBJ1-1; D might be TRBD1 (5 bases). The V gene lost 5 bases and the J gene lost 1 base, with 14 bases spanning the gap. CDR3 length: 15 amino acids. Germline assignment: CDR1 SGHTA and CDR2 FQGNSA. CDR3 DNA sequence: TGTGCCAGCAGCCCCGTCACGACAGCGAACACTGAAGCTTTCTTT. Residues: CASSPVTTANTEAFF.

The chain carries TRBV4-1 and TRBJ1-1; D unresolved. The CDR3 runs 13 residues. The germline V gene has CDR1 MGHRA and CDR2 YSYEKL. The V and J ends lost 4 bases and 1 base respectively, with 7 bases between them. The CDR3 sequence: CASSRRENTEAFF. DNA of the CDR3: TGCGCCAGCAGCCGAAGAGAGAACACTGAAGCTTTCTTT.

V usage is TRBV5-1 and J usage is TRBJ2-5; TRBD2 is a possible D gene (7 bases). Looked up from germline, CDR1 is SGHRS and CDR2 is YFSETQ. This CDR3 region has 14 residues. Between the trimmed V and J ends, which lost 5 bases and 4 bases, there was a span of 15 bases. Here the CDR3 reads CASSPGGPGETQYF. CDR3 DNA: TGCGCCAGCAGTCCCGGGGGGCCCGGAGAGACCCAGTACTTC. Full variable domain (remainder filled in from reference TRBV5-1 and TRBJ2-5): KAGVTQTPRYLIKTRGQQVTLSCSPISGHRSVSWYQQTPGQGLQFLFEYFSETQRNKGNFPGRFSGRQFSNSRSEMNVSTLELGDSALYLCASSPGGPGETQYFGPGTRLLVL.

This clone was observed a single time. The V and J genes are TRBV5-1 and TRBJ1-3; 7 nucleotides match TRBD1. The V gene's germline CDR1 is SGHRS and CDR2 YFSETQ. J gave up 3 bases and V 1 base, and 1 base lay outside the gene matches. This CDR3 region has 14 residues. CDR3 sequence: CASSLQGVGNTIYF. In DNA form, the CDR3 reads TGCGCCAGCAGCTTGCAGGGGGTTGGAAACACCATATATTTT.

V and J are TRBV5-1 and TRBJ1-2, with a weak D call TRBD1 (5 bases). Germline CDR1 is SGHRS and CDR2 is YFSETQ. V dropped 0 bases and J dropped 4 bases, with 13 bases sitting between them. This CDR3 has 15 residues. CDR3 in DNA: TGCGCCAGCAGCTTGGACGGGGGTAGAGGCTATGGCTACACCTTC. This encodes CASSLDGGRGYGYTF.

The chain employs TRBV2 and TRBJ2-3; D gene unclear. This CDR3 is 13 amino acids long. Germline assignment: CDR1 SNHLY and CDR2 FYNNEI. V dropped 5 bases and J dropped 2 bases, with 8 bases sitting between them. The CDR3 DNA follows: TGTGCCAGCAGTAACAGAAACACAGATACGCAGTATTTT. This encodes CASSNRNTDTQYF.

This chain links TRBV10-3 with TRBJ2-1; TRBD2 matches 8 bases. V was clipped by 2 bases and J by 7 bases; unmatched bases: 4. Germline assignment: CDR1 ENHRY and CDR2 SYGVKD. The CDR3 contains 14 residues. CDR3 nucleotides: TGTGCCATCAGTGAGCGGGGGGGCAAGAATGAGCAGTTCTTC. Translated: CAISERGGKNEQFF.

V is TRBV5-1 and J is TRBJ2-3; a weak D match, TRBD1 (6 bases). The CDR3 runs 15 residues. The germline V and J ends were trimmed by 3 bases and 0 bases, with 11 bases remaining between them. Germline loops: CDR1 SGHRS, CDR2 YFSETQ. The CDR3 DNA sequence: TGCGCCAGCAGCTCGGACAGATCTAGCACAGATACGCAGTATTTT. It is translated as CASSSDRSSTDTQYF.

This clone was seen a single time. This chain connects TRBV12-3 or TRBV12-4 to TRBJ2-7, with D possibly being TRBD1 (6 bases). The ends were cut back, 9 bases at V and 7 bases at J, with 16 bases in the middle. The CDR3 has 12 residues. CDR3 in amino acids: CASSPDRNEQYF. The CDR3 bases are TGTGCCAGTTCCCCGGACAGAAATGAGCAGTACTTC.

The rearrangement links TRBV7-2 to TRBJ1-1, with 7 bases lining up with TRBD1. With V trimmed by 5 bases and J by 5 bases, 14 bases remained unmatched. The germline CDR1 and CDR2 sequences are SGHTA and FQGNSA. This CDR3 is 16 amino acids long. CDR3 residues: CASSHVQGMTGTEAFF. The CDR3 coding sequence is TGTGCCAGCAGCCATGTACAGGGTATGACAGGGACTGAAGCTTTCTTT.

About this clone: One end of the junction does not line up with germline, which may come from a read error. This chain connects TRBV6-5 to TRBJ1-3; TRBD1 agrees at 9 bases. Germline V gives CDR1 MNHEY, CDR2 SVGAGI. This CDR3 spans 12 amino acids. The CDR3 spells CASSTLGTGLDF. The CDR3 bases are TGTGCCAGCAGTACCCTAGGGACAGGGTTAGATTTT.